Following are 20 T cell receptor beta chains from one sample sequenced in a study of blood T cell repertoires in COVID-19. Measured with immunoSEQ multiplex PCR; TCRdb has only the in-frame clones, and not every one. The sample has 120,000 to 150,000 clones, roughly nine tenths seen once; the top ten hold over 2%. Sequencing used peripheral blood. These TCRs come from a human donor with COVID-19, enrolled during active disease. The donor label of this sample is uncertain.

The gene calls are TRBV5-4 and TRBJ2-3, with 11 bases fitting TRBD2. The length of the CDR3 is 15 residues. J gave up 2 bases and V 3 bases, and 2 bases lay outside the gene matches. Looked up from germline, CDR1 is SGHNT and CDR2 is YYREEE (reference sequence). The CDR3 nucleotides read TGTGCCAGCAGCTCACTAGCGGGGGACACAGATACGCAGTATTTT. This sequence encodes CASSSLAGDTDTQYF.

This rearrangement joins TRBV5-4 to TRBJ1-4, with 8 nucleotides matching TRBD1. Germline V CDR1 and CDR2: SGHNT, YYREEE (reference sequence). Trimming at V came to 4 bases and at J to 7 bases, leaving 6 bases not matched to a gene. This CDR3 comprises 14 residues. The CDR3 protein is CASSVGTGIEKLFF. CDR3 DNA sequence: TGTGCCAGCAGCGTTGGGACAGGAATTGAAAAACTGTTTTTT. The full variable domain, with the rest looked up from reference TRBV5-4 and TRBJ1-4, is ETGVTQSPTHLIKTRGQQVTLRCSSQSGHNTVSWYQQALGQGPQFIFQYYREEENGRGNFPPRFSGLQFPNYSSELNVNALELDDSALYLCASSVGTGIEKLFFGSGTQLSVL.

There are a few counts of this clone. In DNA form, the CDR3 reads TGTGCTCCCGTTGTAGTAATGTACTTC. It specifies CAPVVVMYF. J is TRBJ2-7 and V is TRBV24-1, with D unclear. The germline CDR1 and CDR2 sequences are KGHDR and SFDVKD. The CDR3 sequence is 9 residues long.

The chain joins TRBV27 to TRBJ1-2; 7 bases agree with TRBD1. The germline V gene has CDR1 MNHEY and CDR2 SMNVEV (reference sequence). The CDR3 sequence is 17 residues long. With V trimmed by 5 bases and J by 7 bases, 19 bases remained unmatched. The CDR3 reads CASSRGSIGGGSGGYTF. In DNA form, the CDR3 reads TGTGCCAGCAGTCGAGGGTCGATCGGAGGGGGCTCGGGTGGCTACACCTTC.

The chain combines TRBV6-6 with TRBJ2-5; 8 bases map to TRBD1. The ends lost 6 bases at V and 2 bases at J; junction bases unmatched: 8. This CDR3 has 15 amino acids. Germline V gene data show CDR1 as MNHNY and CDR2 as SVGAGI (reference sequence). CDR3 sequence: CASSFGTGGQETQYF. CDR3 sequence (DNA): TGTGCCAGCAGCTTTGGGACAGGCGGTCAAGAGACCCAGTACTTC.

The chain uses TRBV4-1 and TRBJ1-4; D not resolved. Germline loops: CDR1 MGHRA, CDR2 YSYEKL. The CDR3 is 16 residues long. V lost 0 bases to trimming and J lost 8 bases, with 16 bases between them. CDR3 DNA sequence: TGCGCCAGCAGCCAAGATTCCGTGTGGGAGAGGGAAAAACTGTTTTTT. Its protein product is CASSQDSVWEREKLFF.

The chain uses TRBV2 and TRBJ1-1; 9 bases are shared with TRBD1. The CDR3 totals 14 residues. Germline loops: CDR1 SNHLY, CDR2 FYNNEI. Trimming took 6 bases from V and 1 from J; bases not matched to a gene: 3. This chain's CDR3 is CASSSGQGNTEAFF. The CDR3 DNA reads as TGTGCCAGCAGCTCGGGACAGGGGAACACTGAAGCTTTCTTT.

The chain is built from TRBV21-1 and TRBJ1-2; the table's D gene call, TRBD1, was not cross checked with the DNA. TRBV21-1 is a known pseudogene. This CDR3 is built from 16 residues. CDR3 DNA sequence: TGTGCCAGCTACTTTGTACGGGACACCCACAACTATGGCTACACCTTC. It codes for CASYFVRDTHNYGYTF.

CDR3 nucleotides: TGTGCCAGCAGAGTGACACTTGTCGAACATCAGCCCCAGCATTTT. The encoded protein is CASRVTLVEHQPQHF. The chain joins TRBV6-5 to TRBJ1-5; D is ambiguous. The CDR3 extends over 15 amino acids. The germline V and J ends were trimmed by 6 bases and 5 bases, with 17 bases remaining between them. The V gene's germline CDR1 is MNHEY and CDR2 SVGAGI.

The chain carries TRBV6-6 and TRBJ1-5, with D perhaps TRBD1 (5 bases). The CDR3 is 18 amino acids. The V gene's germline CDR1 is MNHNY and CDR2 SVGAGI (reference sequence). V dropped 5 bases and J dropped 5 bases, with 25 bases sitting between them. CDR3 sequence: CASSGSGPGPRVHQPQHF. CDR3 in DNA: TGTGCCAGCAGTGGATCCGGTCCAGGGCCCCGCGTCCATCAGCCCCAGCATTTT.

The J gene is TRBJ1-3, the V gene TRBV30; D remains ambiguous. CDR3 size: 14 residues. V lost 0 bases to trimming and J lost 4 bases, with 10 bases between them. Germline CDR1 and CDR2: GTSNPN and SVGIG (reference sequence). CDR3 residues: CAWSVGGSGNTIYF. CDR3 nucleotides: TGTGCCTGGAGTGTAGGAGGGTCAGGAAACACCATATATTTT.

J is TRBJ2-6 and V is TRBV19, with TRBD1 matching over 9 bases. The junction had 4 bases not matched to a gene; V was cut back by 4 bases and J by 3 bases. CDR3 length: 16 residues. Germline-derived CDR1 and CDR2 are LNHDA and SQIVND (reference sequence). Written as DNA, the CDR3 is TGTGCCAGTAGTACCGGGACAGGGTTTGGGGCCAACGTCCTGACTTTC. This encodes CASSTGTGFGANVLTF. The variable domain in full, completed from reference TRBV19 and TRBJ2-6, reads DGGITQSPKYLFRKEGQNVTLSCEQNLNHDAMYWYRQDPGQGLRLIYYSQIVNDFQKGDIAEGYSVSREKKESFPLTVTSAQKNPTAFYLCASSTGTGFGANVLTFGAGSRLTVL.

CDR3 nucleotides: TGCGCCAGCAGCATCGGGGACACATATAATTCACCCCTCCACTTT. It specifies CASSIGDTYNSPLHF. The chain links TRBV5-1 to TRBJ1-6, with a weak D call TRBD1 (6 bases). Germline V gene lookup returns CDR1 SGHRS and CDR2 YFSETQ. Trimming removed 4 bases from V and 4 bases from J, with 12 bases in between. The CDR3 spans 15 residues.

The chain joins TRBV6-5 to TRBJ1-3, with 9 bases aligning to TRBD1. Looked up from germline, CDR1 is MNHEY and CDR2 is SVGAGI. J was trimmed by 4 bases and V by 7 bases; bases with no gene match: 8. The length of the CDR3 is 15 residues. The CDR3: CASIPRTGDGNTIYF. In DNA form, the CDR3 reads TGTGCCAGCATTCCACGGACAGGGGACGGAAACACCATATATTTT.

The V call is TRBV13, the J call TRBJ2-3; possibly TRBD1 for D (6 bases). The V gene's germline CDR1 is PRHDT and CDR2 FYEKMQ (reference sequence). The V and J ends lost 0 bases and 6 bases respectively, with 10 bases between them. This CDR3 region has 14 residues. The CDR3 region is CASSLGQGIDTQYF. In nucleotides, the CDR3 is TGTGCCAGCAGCTTAGGGCAGGGGATTGATACGCAGTATTTT.

This chain's CDR3 is CASSYPRAEQFF. The CDR3 coding sequence is TGTGCCAGCAGTTACCCGCGGGCTGAGCAGTTCTTC. The chain is built from TRBV12-3 or TRBV12-4 and TRBJ2-1; D may be TRBD2 (5 bases). The CDR3 runs 12 residues. Trimming stripped 4 bases from V and 9 bases from J, with 10 bases between.

The rearrangement links TRBV29-1 to TRBJ1-1; maybe TRBD1 (5 bases). This CDR3 region has 13 residues. Germline-derived CDR1 and CDR2 are SQVTM and ANQGSEA. With 4 bases removed from V and 5 bases from J, the gap between germline ends came to 14 bases. The CDR3 is CSVVPTGGTEAFF. For the CDR3, the DNA is TGCAGCGTTGTCCCGACCGGGGGTACTGAAGCTTTCTTT.

V and J are TRBV10-1 and TRBJ1-1; 7 nucleotides match TRBD1. J gave up 6 bases and V 11 bases, and 6 bases lay outside the gene matches. CDR3 length equals 11 residues. CDR1 is WNHNN and CDR2 is SYGVQD in the germline V gene (reference sequence). The CDR3 bases are TGCGCCGGCATTACAGGGGCTGAAGCTTTCTTT. It specifies CAGITGAEAFF.

The chain carries TRBV5-4 and TRBJ2-5; possible D gene TRBD2, 6 bases. Trimming cost V 2 bases and J 3 bases, with 14 bases left between them. Germline V gene data show CDR1 as SGHNT and CDR2 as YYREEE (reference sequence). The CDR3 consists of 15 residues. DNA for the CDR3: TGTGCCAGCAGCTTACCCCTAGGAGGGGAAGAGACCCAGTACTTC. It encodes CASSLPLGGEETQYF.

The chain couples TRBV5-1 to TRBJ2-3; D uncertain. The CDR3 extends over 14 amino acids. Germline CDR1 SGHRS, CDR2 YFSETQ. V gave up 7 bases and J gave up 0 bases, with 12 bases separating them. The CDR3 DNA reads as TGCGCCAGCCTAGACGGTACTAGCACAGATACGCAGTATTTT. It encodes CASLDGTSTDTQYF.